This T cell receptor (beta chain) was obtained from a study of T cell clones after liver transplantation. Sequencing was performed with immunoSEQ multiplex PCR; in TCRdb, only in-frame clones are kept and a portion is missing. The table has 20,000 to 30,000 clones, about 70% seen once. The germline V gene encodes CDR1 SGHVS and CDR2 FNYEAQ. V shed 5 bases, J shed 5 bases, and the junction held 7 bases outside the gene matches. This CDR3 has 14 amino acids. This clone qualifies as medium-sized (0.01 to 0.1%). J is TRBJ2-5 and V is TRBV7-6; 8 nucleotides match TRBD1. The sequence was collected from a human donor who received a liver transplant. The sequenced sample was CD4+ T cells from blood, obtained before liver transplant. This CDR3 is CASSLRQGRETQYF. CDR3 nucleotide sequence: TGTGCCAGCAGCCTAAGACAGGGGAGGGAGACCCAGTACTTC.